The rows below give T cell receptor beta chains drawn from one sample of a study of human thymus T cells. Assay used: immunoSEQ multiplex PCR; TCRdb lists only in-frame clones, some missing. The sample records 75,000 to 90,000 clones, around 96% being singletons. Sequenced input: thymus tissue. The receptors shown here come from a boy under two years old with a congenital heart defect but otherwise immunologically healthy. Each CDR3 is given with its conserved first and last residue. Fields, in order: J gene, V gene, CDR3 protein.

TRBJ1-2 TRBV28 CASSQTRGWTF
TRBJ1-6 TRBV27 CASRYIVANSPLHF
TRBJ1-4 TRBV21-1 CASSETGGANEKLFF
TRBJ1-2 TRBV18 CASSPLSQRHGYTF
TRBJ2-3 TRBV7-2 CASSLAGLGLAGLMDTQYF
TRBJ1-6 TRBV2 CASSGDNSPLHF
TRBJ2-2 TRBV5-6 CASSLGKEGPNTGELFF
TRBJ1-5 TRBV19 CASSPDRGSIGQPQHF
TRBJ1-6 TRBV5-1 CASTRNNSPLHF
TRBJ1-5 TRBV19 CASTGFDREGDQPQHF
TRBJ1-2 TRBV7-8 CASSLGAQLNYGYTF
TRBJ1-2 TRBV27 CASSPGAYYGYTF
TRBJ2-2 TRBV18 CASSRHPGGPVTGELFF
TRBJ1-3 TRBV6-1 CASSGLRTGASGNTIYF
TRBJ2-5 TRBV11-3 CASSFPDPPYQETQYF
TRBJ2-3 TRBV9 CASSTEEGADTQYF
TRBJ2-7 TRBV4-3 CASSQLGQGSYEQYF
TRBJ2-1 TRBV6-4 CASSDSRAGSEQFF
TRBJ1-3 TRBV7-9 CASRPTGPGNTIYF
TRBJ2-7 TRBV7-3 CASSTIMRTSAHYEQYF
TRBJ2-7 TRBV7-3 CASSWGQSAEQYF
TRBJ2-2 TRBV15 CATSRTPGTSGRANTGELFF
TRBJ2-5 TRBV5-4 CASSLGRDRTQETQYF
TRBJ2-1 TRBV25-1 CASSDWTSFEAGNEQFF
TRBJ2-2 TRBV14 CASSQVRVRFTGELFF
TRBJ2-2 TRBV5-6 CASSQSPGELFF
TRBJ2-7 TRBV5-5 CASSLEIKPSYEQYF
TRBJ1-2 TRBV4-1 CASSQVKGELQGANYGYTF
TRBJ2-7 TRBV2 CASSHSFRSSYEQYF
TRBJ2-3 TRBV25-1 CASSLRTDSTDTQYF
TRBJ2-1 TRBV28 CASRPPGLAPNNEQFF
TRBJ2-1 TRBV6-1 CASSAGDRVNEQFF
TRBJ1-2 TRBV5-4 CASSQNMCKGKYGYTF
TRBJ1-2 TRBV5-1 CASSFELLYGYTF
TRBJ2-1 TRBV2 CASSEWHWMPYNEQFF
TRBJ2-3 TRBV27 CASSLGAGEAEETDTQYF
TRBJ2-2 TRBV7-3 CASTGGPSNTGELFF
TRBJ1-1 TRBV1 CTSSQVSGDTEAFF
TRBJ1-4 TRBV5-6 CASSLGRGEREKLFF
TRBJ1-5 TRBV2 CASSESAGYSNQPQHF
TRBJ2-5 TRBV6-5 CASSRDRDFQETQYF
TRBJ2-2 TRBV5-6 CASSLQGGGELFF
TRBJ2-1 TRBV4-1 CASSPTGGEGNEQFF
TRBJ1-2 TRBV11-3 CASSLDRRAYGYTF
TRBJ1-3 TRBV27 CASSSSHRDGNTIYF
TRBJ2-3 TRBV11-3 CASSSPVMSTDTQYF
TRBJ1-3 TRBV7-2 CASSSGGTANSGNTIYF
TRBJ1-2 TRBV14 CASSQDTRRGNTF